This record covers a single T cell receptor beta chain. What it binds is unknown. Trimming left V 4 bases short and J 8 bases short, with 30 bases between. Germline V lookup: CDR1 SEHNR, CDR2 FQNEAQ (reference sequence). The CDR3 loop spans 19 amino acids. This sample was taken from a study of cytomegalovirus exposure and HLA in healthy donors. Study results and caveats: Later analysis found that TCR beta chains associated with HLA were more clonally expanded than other, equally common chains. A later analysis appeared to link common viral pathogens to several of the most significant clusters.

Primers: 60 Vbeta forward and 13 Jbeta reverse. Measured with immunoSEQ multiplex PCR; TCRdb has only the in-frame clones, and not every one. The sample records approximately 100,000 clones, 79% being singletons. The chain joins TRBV7-9 to TRBJ2-1; D possibly corresponds to TRBD2 (7 bases). This clonotype was obtained from a woman aged 40 to 55 in good health and CMV-seronegative. Sequencing was performed on PBMCs. In DNA form, the CDR3 reads TGTGCCAGCAGCTCCCTAGTCTGGGGGGGGCGAACCCGACGCGATGAGCAGTTCTTC. Protein: CASSSLVWGGRTRRDEQFF.